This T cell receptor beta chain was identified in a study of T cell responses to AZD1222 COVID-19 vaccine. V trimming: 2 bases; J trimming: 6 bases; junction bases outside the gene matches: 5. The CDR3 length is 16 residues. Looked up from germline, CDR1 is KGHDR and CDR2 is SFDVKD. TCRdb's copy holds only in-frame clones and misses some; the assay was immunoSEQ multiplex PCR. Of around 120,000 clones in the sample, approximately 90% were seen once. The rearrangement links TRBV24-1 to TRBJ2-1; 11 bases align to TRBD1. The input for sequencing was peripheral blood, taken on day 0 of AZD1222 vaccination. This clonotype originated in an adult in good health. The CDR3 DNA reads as TGTGCCACCAGTGATTCCGGGACAGGGGGAATCAATGAGCAGTTCTTC. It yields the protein CATSDSGTGGINEQFF.